These 3 T cell receptor beta chains originate from one sample sequenced in a study of blood T cell repertoires in COVID-19. This table comes from immunoSEQ multiplex PCR, and its TCRdb copy is limited to in-frame clones, with some not included. The sample consists of roughly 190,000 clones, roughly 87% of them appearing once. Input material: PBMCs or T cells enriched from blood (not recorded which). The receptors shown here come from a young woman who had recovered from COVID-19.

The genes are TRBV10-1 and TRBJ2-2; 9 bases align to TRBD2. Germline loops: CDR1 WNHNN, CDR2 SYGVQD (reference sequence). This CDR3 has 22 residues. V was clipped by 2 bases and J by 5 bases; unmatched bases: 24. The DNA for the CDR3 is TGCGCCAGCAGTGAGCCTGATAACAGCCCCCACTGTAGCGGGAGTAAGACCGGGGAGCTGTTTTTT. This gives the protein CASSEPDNSPHCSGSKTGELFF.

A few counts support this clone. The V and J genes are TRBV11-2 and TRBJ1-1, with D possibly being TRBD1 (6 bases). Looked up from germline, CDR1 is SGHAT and CDR2 is FQNNGV. The V gene lost 3 bases and the J gene lost 7 bases, with 18 bases spanning the gap. The CDR3 loop spans 15 amino acids. CDR3 sequence: CASSLQGRSMGEAFF. The CDR3 bases are TGTGCCAGCAGCTTGCAGGGGCGATCGATGGGTGAAGCTTTCTTT.

This clone was counted only a few times. The chain recombines TRBV19 with TRBJ1-5, with 8 bases that match TRBD1. The CDR3 is 14 residues long. CDR1 is LNHDA, CDR2 SQIVND, per germline (reference sequence). Trimming removed 5 bases from V and 4 bases from J; junction bases left unmatched: 4. CDR3 amino acids: CASSQRTGNQPQHF. CDR3 bases: TGTGCCAGTAGTCAGAGGACAGGGAATCAGCCCCAGCATTTT.